Detailed here is one T cell receptor beta chain. CDR1 and CDR2 from the germline V gene are ENHRY and SYGVKD. V lost 0 bases to trimming and J lost 8 bases, with 7 bases between them. This CDR3 is built from 12 residues. Libraries were prepared by immunoSEQ multiplex PCR; TCRdb keeps only in-frame clonotypes and omits some of them. Of tens of thousands of clones in the sample, roughly 90% are singletons; the top ten hold about 3.6%. This specimen comes from a study of technical replicates of blood from four donors. The source material was PBMCs. The gene calls are TRBV10-3 and TRBJ1-2, with a weak D call TRBD1 (6 bases). The origin of this receptor is a human donor in good health. Some clones in this sample may be carry-over from other donors' samples. The CDR3 region has the DNA TGTGCCATCAGTGAGTCGGGGGCGGGCTACACCTTC. Protein sequence: CAISESGAGYTF.